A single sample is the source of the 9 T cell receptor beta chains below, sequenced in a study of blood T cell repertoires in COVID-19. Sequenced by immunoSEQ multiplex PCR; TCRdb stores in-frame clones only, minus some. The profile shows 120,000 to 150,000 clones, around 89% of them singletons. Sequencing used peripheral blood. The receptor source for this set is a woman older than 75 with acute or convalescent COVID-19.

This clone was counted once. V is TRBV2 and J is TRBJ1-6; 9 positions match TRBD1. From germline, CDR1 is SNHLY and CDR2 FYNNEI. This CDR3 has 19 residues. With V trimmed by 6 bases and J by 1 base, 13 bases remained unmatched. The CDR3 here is CASSPPRTGALSYNSPLHF. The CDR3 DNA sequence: TGTGCCAGCAGCCCCCCAAGGACAGGGGCCTTATCCTATAATTCACCCCTCCACTTT.

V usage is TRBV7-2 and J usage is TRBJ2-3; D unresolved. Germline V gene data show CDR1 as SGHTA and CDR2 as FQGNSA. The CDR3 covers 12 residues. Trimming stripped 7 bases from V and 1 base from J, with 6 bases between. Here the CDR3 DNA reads TGTGCCAGCAACAGACGCACAGATACGCAGTATTTT. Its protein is CASNRRTDTQYF.

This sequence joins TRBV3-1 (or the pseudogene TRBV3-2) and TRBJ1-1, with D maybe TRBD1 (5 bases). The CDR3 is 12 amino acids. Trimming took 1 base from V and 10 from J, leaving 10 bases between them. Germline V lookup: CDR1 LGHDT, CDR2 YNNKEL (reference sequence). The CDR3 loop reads CASSQGGPRAFF. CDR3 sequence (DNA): TGTGCCAGCAGCCAAGGGGGCCCACGAGCTTTCTTT.

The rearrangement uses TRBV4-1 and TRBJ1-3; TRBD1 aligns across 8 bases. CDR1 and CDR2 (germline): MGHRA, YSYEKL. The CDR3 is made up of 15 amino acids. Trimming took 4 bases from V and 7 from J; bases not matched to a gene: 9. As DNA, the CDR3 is TGCGCCAGCAGCCTCTTGGACAGGGAACTTAACACCATATATTTT. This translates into CASSLLDRELNTIYF.

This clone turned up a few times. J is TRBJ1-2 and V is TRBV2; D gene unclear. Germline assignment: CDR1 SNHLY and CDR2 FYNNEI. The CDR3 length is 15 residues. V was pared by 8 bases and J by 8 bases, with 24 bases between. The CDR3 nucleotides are TGTGCCAGCTCCCCGGAGCGGGGAAACCCTTTCGGCTACACCTTC. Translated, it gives CASSPERGNPFGYTF.

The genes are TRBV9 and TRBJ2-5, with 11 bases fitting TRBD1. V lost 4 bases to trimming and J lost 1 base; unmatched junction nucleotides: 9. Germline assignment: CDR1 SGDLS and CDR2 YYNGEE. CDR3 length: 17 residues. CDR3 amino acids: CASSLAPGQGVQETQYF. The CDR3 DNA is TGTGCCAGCAGCCTTGCTCCGGGACAGGGGGTCCAAGAGACCCAGTACTTC.

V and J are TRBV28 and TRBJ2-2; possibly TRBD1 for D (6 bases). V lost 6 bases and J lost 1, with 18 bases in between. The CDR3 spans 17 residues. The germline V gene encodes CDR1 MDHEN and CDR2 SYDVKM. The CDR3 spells CASRPQQGRGNTGELFF. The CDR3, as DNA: TGTGCCAGCAGACCACAACAGGGAAGAGGGAACACCGGGGAGCTGTTTTTT.

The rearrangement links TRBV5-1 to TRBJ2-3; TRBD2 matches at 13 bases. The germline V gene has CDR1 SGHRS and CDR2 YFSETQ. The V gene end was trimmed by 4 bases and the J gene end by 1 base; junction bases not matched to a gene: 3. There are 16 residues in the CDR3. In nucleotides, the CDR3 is TGCGCCAGCAGCCCGGGACTAGCGGGGCGCACAGATACGCAGTATTTT. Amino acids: CASSPGLAGRTDTQYF.

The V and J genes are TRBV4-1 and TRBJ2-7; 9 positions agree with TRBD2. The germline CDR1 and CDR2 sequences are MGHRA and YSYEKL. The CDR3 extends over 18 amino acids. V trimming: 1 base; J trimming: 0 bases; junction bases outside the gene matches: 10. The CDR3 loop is CASSQVLASGVSSYEQYF. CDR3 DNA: TGCGCCAGCAGCCAAGTGTTGGCTAGCGGGGTGAGCTCCTACGAGCAGTACTTC.